The entry that follows covers one T cell receptor (beta chain) sequence. The antigen is undetermined. The V gene's germline CDR1 is SGHTA and CDR2 FQGNSA. The CDR3 runs to 15 residues. The V and J ends lost 2 bases and 2 bases respectively, with 13 bases between them. This sample stems from a study of response to subunit inactivated influenza vaccine. The study, taken as a whole, reports: Few new T cells, the authors suggested, are recruited by each seasonal influenza vaccination.

TCRdb reprocessed the RT-PCR reads with MiXCR, giving one entry per CDR3 protein. The data show about 500,000 distinct CDR3 sequences, with 16% seen just once and 3% held by the top ten. V and J are TRBV7-2 and TRBJ2-7; D unclear. This receptor was taken from a man aged 45-69 years who received an inactivated influenza vaccine. Sequenced material: CD4+ T cells sorted from PBMCs, taken around 25 months after vaccination. The CDR3: CASSLSGATAYEQYF. The CDR3 region has the DNA TGTGCCAGCAGCTTAAGTGGAGCGACGGCCTACGAGCAGTACTTC. Drawing the rest from reference TRBV7-2 and TRBJ2-7, the complete variable domain is GAGVSQSPSNKVTEKGKDVELRCDPISGHTALYWYRQSLGQGLEFLIYFQGNSAPDKSGLPSDRFSAERTGGSVSTLTIQRTQQEDSAVYLCASSLSGATAYEQYFGPGTRLTVT.